This T cell receptor beta chain is drawn from a study of T cell repertoires in cytomegalovirus infection. After removal of 5 bases from V and 2 bases from J, the junction contained 11 bases not matched to a gene. Germline CDR1 reads SGHTA; CDR2 reads FQGNSA. The CDR3 is 17 residues long. MiXCR was run by TCRdb on the reads, yielding one entry per CDR3 protein. Of fewer than 1,000,000 distinct CDR3 sequences in the sample, around 31% are singletons; the top ten hold over 11%. Remarks on this clonotype: What it binds is unknown. Possible read error: a much larger clone is one base away.

The TCR comes from a human donor in good health (CMV status not recorded). Some clones in this sample may be carry-over from other donors' samples. The sample in question was cultured CD8+ T cells from PBMCs, obtained from culture after CMV antigen stimulation. The V call is TRBV7-2, the J call TRBJ2-1, with TRBD2 identical over 8 bases. The CDR3 coding sequence is TGTGCCAGCAGCCCCTCGGGGGGGGCCCACCCCTACAATGAGCAGTTCTTC. Residues: CASSPSGGAHPYNEQFF. Complete variable domain (other parts from reference TRBV7-2 and TRBJ2-1): GAGVSQSPSNKVTEKGKDVELRCDPISGHTALYWYRQSLGQGLEFLIYFQGNSAPDKSGLPSDRFSAERTGGSVSTLTIQRTQQEDSAVYLCASSPSGGAHPYNEQFFGPGTRLTVL.